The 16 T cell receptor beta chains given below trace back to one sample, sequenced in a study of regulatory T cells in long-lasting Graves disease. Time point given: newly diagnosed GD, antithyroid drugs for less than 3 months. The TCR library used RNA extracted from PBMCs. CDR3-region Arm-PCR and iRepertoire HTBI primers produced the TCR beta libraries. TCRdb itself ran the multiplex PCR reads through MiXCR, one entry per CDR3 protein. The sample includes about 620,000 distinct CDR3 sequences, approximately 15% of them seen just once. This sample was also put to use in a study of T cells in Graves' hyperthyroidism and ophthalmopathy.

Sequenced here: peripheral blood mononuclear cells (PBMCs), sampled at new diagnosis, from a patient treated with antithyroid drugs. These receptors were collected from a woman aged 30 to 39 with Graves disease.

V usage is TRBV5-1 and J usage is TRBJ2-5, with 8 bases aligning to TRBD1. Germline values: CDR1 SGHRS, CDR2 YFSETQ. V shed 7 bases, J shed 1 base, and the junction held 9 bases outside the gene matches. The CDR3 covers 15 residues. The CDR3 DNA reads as TGCGCCAGCGGACGTTGGGACAGGAGCCAAGAGACCCAGTACTTC. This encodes CASGRWDRSQETQYF.

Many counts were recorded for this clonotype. The CDR3 DNA follows: TGTGCCAGCAGGATCCCGGTTGAGAACACTGAAGCTTTCTTT. As protein: CASRIPVENTEAFF. The chain combines TRBV28 with TRBJ1-1; no definite D call. The CDR3 has 14 amino acids. Germline lookup yields CDR1 MDHEN and CDR2 SYDVKM. The V end lost 6 bases, the J end lost 1 base, and 12 bases lay between the germline ends.

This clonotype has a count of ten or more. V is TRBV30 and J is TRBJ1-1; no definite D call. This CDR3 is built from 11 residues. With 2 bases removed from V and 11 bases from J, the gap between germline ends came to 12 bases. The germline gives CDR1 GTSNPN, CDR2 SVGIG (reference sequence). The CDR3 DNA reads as TGTGCCTGGAGTTTGGGCCCTACGGCTTTCTTT. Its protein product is CAWSLGPTAFF.

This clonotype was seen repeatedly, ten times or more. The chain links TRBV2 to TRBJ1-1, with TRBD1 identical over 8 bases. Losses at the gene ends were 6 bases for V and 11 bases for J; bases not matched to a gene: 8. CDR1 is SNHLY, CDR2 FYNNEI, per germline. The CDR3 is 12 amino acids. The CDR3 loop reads CASSRGPREAFF. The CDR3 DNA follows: TGTGCCAGCAGCAGGGGGCCACGGGAGGCTTTCTTT.

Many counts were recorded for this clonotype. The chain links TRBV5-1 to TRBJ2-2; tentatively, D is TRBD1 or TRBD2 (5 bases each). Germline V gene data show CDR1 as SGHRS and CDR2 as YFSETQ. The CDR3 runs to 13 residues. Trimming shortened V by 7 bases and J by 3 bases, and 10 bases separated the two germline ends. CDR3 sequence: CASARGDTGELFF. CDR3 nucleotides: TGCGCCAGCGCCAGAGGGGACACCGGGGAGCTGTTTTTT. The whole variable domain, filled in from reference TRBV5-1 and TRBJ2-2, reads KAGVTQTPRYLIKTRGQQVTLSCSPISGHRSVSWYQQTPGQGLQFLFEYFSETQRNKGNFPGRFSGRQFSNSRSEMNVSTLELGDSALYLCASARGDTGELFFGEGSRLTVL.

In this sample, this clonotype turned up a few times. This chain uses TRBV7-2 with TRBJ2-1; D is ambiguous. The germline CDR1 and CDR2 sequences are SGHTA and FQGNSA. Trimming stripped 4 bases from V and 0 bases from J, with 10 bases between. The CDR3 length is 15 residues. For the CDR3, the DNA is TGTGCCAGCAGCTCCGAGCGAGCCTCCTACAATGAGCAGTTCTTC. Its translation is CASSSERASYNEQFF. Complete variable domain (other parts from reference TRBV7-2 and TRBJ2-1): GAGVSQSPSNKVTEKGKDVELRCDPISGHTALYWYRQSLGQGLEFLIYFQGNSAPDKSGLPSDRFSAERTGGSVSTLTIQRTQQEDSAVYLCASSSERASYNEQFFGPGTRLTVL.

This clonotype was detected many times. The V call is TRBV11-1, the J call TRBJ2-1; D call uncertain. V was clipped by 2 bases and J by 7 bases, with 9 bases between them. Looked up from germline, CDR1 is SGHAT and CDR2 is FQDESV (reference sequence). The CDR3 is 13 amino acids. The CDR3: CASSLYGSNEQFF. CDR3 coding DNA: TGTGCCAGCAGCTTATACGGTTCGAATGAGCAGTTCTTC.

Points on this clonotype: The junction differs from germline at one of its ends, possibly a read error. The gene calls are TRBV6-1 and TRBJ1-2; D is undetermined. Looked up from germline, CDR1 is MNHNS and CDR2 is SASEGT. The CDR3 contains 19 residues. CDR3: CACSEGVRPTRRVAYGYTF. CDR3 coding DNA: TGTGCCTGCAGTGAAGGAGTGAGGCCTACACGCCGAGTAGCCTATGGCTACACCTTC.

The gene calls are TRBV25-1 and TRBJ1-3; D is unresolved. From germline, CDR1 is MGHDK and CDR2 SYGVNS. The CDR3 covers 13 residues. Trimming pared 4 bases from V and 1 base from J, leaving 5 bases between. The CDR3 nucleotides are TGTGCCAGCAGTGTCACTTCTGGAAACACCATATATTTT. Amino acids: CASSVTSGNTIYF.

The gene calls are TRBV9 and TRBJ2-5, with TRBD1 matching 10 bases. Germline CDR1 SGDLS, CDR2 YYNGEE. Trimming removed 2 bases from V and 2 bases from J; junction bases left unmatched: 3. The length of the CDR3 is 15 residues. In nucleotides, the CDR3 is TGTGCCAGCAGCGTCGGGACAGGGGCACAAGAGACCCAGTACTTC. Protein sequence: CASSVGTGAQETQYF.

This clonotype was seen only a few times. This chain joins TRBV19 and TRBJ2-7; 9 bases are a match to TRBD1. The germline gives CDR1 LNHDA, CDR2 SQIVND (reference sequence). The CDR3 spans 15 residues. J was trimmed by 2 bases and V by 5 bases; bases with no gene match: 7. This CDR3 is CASSLGTGIPYEQYF. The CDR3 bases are TGTGCCAGTAGTCTGGGGACAGGGATCCCCTACGAGCAGTACTTC.

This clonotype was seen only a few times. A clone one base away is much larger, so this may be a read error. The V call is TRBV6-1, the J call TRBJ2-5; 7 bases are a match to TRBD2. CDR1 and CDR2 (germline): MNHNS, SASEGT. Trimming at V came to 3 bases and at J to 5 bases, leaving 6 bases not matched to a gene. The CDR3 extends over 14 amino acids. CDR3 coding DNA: TGTGCCAGCAGTGACGGGGCTAGCGGTGAGACCCAGTACTTC. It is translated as CASSDGASGETQYF.

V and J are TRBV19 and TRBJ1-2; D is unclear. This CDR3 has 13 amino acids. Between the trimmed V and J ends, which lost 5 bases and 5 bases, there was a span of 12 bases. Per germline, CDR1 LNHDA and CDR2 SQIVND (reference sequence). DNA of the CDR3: TGTGCCAGTAGTTGGCCAGCTACGTATGGCTACACCTTC. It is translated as CASSWPATYGYTF.

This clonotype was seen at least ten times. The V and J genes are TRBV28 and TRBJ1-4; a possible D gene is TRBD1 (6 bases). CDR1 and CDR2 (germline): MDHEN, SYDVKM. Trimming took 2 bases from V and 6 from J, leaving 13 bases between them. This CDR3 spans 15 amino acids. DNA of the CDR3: TGTGCCAGCAGTTTACAGGGGTGGGGGGATGAAAAACTGTTTTTT. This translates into CASSLQGWGDEKLFF.

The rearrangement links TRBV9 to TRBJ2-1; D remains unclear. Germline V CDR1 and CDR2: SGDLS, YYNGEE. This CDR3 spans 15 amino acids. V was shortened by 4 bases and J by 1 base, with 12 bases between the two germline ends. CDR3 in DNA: TGTGCCAGCAGCAAATACTATGTTTCCTACAATGAGCAGTTCTTC. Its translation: CASSKYYVSYNEQFF.

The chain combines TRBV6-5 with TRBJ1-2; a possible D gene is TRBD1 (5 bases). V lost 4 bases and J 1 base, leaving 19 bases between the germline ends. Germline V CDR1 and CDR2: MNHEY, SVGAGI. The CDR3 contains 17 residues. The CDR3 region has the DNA TGTGCCAGCAGTTTAAGCGCCCAGGGTTTACTTAACTATGGCTACACCTTC. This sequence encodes CASSLSAQGLLNYGYTF.